This T cell receptor beta chain was retrieved from a study of CD8+ T cells in alopecia areata. This sample's treatment: oral pan-JAK inhibitor, 5-10 mg twice daily. A remark on this clone: What it binds is unknown.

The germline gives CDR1 SNHLY, CDR2 FYNNEI. CDR3 size: 13 residues. V lost 8 bases to trimming and J lost 2 bases, with 9 bases between them. Broader study findings: Many of the expanded lesional clones endured in scalp and blood while on tofacitinib. Against the mouse data, patients shared TCRs less clearly, possibly for HLA reasons.

In each case, RNA was isolated and then reverse transcribed into cDNA as the sequencing template. The repertoire was sequenced with immunoSEQ multiplex PCR; TCRdb's copy has only in-frame clones and lacks some. The repertoire holds 110,000 to 150,000 clones, with 82% as singletons. The sequences come from CD8+ T cells sorted from blood, collected at week 4, from a patient treated with tofacitinib. The chain joins TRBV2 to TRBJ2-2; perhaps D is TRBD1 or TRBD2 (5 bases each). The TCR sequence derives from a human donor with alopecia areata. The CDR3 coding sequence is TGTGCCAGCGTTGGGACCAACACCGGGGAGCTGTTTTTT. Translated, it gives CASVGTNTGELFF.